A selection of T cell receptor beta chains follows, all from one sample in a study of T cells in tuberculosis. Sequencing used immunoSEQ multiplex PCR; TCRdb keeps in-frame clones, though not all of them. Of over 25,000 clones in the sample, roughly 89% are singletons; the top ten hold roughly 6.2%. Specimen: PBMCs. The receptors originated from a donor aged 10-30 years with latent tuberculosis or without tuberculosis infection. The CDR3 runs from the conserved cysteine through the conserved F or W. The D gene is left open where the match is weak. Size tells how often a clone was seen (once, few, many) or the class of an expanded clone, and some rows leave it out.

- | TRBD1 | TRBJ2-7 | TRBV5-1 | CASSLQGQGAYEQYF | TGCGCCAGCAGCTTGCAAGGACAGGGGGCCTACGAGCAGTACTTC
- | - | TRBJ2-7 | TRBV11-2 | CASSRRPYEQYF | TGTGCCAGCAGCCGGAGGCCCTACGAGCAGTACTTC
- | TRBD2 | TRBJ2-7 | TRBV5-6 | CASNAGGSYEQYF | TGTGCCAGCAACGCGGGGGGGTCCTACGAGCAGTACTTC
- | TRBD2 | TRBJ2-1 | TRBV18 | CASSGTSGDDEQFF | TGTGCCAGCTCAGGGACTAGCGGGGACGATGAGCAGTTCTTC
- | - | TRBJ2-2 | TRBV12-5 | CASGSRLTGENTGELFF | TGTGCTAGTGGTTCACGCTTAACGGGGGAGAACACCGGGGAGCTGTTTTTT
- | - | TRBJ2-1 | TRBV2 | CASSGTWLNNEQFF | TGTGCCAGCAGCGGGACTTGGCTGAACAATGAGCAGTTCTTC
- | - | TRBJ1-5 | TRBV10-3 | CAISVGGSNQPQHF | TGTGCCATCAGTGTAGGGGGTAGCAATCAGCCCCAGCATTTT
- | TRBD1 | TRBJ1-5 | TRBV11-3 | CASSARGTYQPQHF | TGTGCCAGCAGCGCCAGGGGGACCTATCAGCCCCAGCATTTT
- | - | TRBJ1-5 | TRBV6-1 | CASSTGSNQPQHF | TGTGCCAGCAGTACAGGTTCCAATCAGCCCCAGCATTTT
- | - | TRBJ2-3 | TRBV15 | CATSRVGQNTDTQYF | TGTGCCACCAGCAGAGTTGGGCAGAACACAGATACGCAGTATTTT
once | - | TRBJ2-1 | TRBV2 | CASSSPLTSSYNEQFF | TGTGCCAGCAGTTCACCTTTGACTAGCTCCTACAATGAGCAGTTCTTC
once | TRBD1 | TRBJ2-7 | TRBV11-3 | CASSLGQGQEEQYF | TGTGCCAGCAGCTTAGGACAGGGCCAGGAGGAGCAGTACTTC
- | - | TRBJ1-5 | TRBV7-2 | CASSLDQGSRQPQHF | TGTGCCAGCAGCTTAGATCAGGGGAGCAGGCAGCCCCAGCATTTT
once | - | TRBJ2-4 | TRBV2 | CASSGRLAKNIQYF | TGTGCCAGCAGTGGGAGACTAGCCAAAAACATTCAGTACTTC
- | TRBD1 | TRBJ1-3 | TRBV9 | CASSRGTGPDGNTIYF | TGTGCCAGCAGCAGAGGGACAGGCCCGGATGGAAACACCATATATTTT
- | TRBD2 | TRBJ2-3 | TRBV7-2 | CASSSTGTTSTDTQYF | TGTGCCAGCAGCTCCACCGGGACTACAAGCACAGATACGCAGTATTTT
- | TRBD1 | TRBJ2-6 | TRBV19 | CASREGASGANVLTF | TGTGCCAGTAGAGAGGGGGCTTCTGGGGCCAACGTCCTGACTTTC
- | - | TRBJ1-1 | TRBV18 | CASSPPGSEAFF | TGTGCCAGCTCACCCCCGGGTTCTGAAGCTTTCTTT
once | TRBD2 | TRBJ2-1 | TRBV6-4 | CASSLTSGANNEQFF | TGTGCCAGCAGTTTGACTAGCGGGGCCAACAATGAGCAGTTCTTC
once | - | TRBJ2-1 | TRBV21-1 | CASGKTSGGPLAWDEQFF | TGTGCCAGCGGGAAGACTAGCGGGGGGCCCCTGGCCTGGGATGAGCAGTTCTTC
once | - | TRBJ1-6 | TRBV6-5 | CASSYGADSHSPLHF | TGTGCCAGCAGTTACGGAGCCGACTCCCATTCACCCCTCCACTTT
medium-sized | - | TRBJ1-2 | TRBV28 | CASSFKVRQFPPVYGYTF | TGTGCCAGCAGCTTTAAAGTTCGACAGTTCCCCCCTGTCTATGGCTACACCTTC
- | - | TRBJ2-7 | TRBV5-1 | CASSLVAEGFHEQYF | TGCGCCAGCAGCTTGGTTGCGGAGGGTTTCCACGAGCAGTACTTC
- | TRBD2 | TRBJ2-1 | TRBV28 | CASSSPAGGYNEQFF | TGTGCCAGCAGTTCTCCAGCGGGGGGCTACAATGAGCAGTTCTTC
- | TRBD2 | TRBJ2-3 | TRBV7-9 | CASSLAGGSIDTQYF | TGTGCCAGCAGCTTAGCGGGCGGGAGTATAGATACGCAGTATTTT
- | - | TRBJ1-4 | TRBV9 | CASSTLQGIREKLFF | TGTGCCAGCAGCACCCTTCAGGGGATTCGTGAAAAACTGTTTTTT
- | - | TRBJ1-5 | TRBV7-9 | CASSLAPNQPQHF | TGTGCCAGCAGCTTAGCCCCGAATCAGCCCCAGCATTTT
- | TRBD1 | TRBJ2-1 | TRBV27 | CASRQGTSYNEQFF | TGTGCCAGTAGACAGGGGACCTCCTACAATGAGCAGTTCTTC
- | TRBD1 | TRBJ2-5 | TRBV18 | CASSSHRGPGETQYF | TGTGCCAGCTCGTCGCACAGGGGGCCTGGGGAGACCCAGTACTTC
once | TRBD1 | TRBJ2-5 | TRBV7-2 | CASSQGDSQTQYF | TGTGCCAGCAGCCAGGGGGACAGCCAGACCCAGTACTTC
- | - | TRBJ2-3 | TRBV6-5 | CASRQGTYTDTQYF | TGTGCCAGCAGACAGGGGACTTACACAGATACGCAGTATTTT
- | - | TRBJ1-6 | TRBV5-5 | CASSLEGVYSPLHF | TGTGCCAGCAGCTTGGAGGGGGTTTATTCACCCCTCCACTTT
- | - | TRBJ1-2 | TRBV7-9 | CASAAGTAYYGYTF | TGTGCCAGCGCGGCGGGGACCGCCTACTATGGCTACACCTTC
- | - | TRBJ2-7 | TRBV25-1 | CASSDPGHSYEQYF | TGTGCCAGCAGTGACCCAGGCCATTCCTACGAGCAGTACTTC
few | - | TRBJ2-7 | TRBV5-1 | CASWVGAGASYEQYF | TGCGCCAGCTGGGTGGGGGCGGGGGCCTCCTACGAGCAGTACTTC
- | TRBD2 | TRBJ2-7 | TRBV27 | CASRKAGGPGEQYF | TGTGCCAGCAGAAAAGCGGGGGGGCCCGGCGAGCAGTACTTC
- | - | TRBJ1-1 | TRBV11-3 | CASSLDGDTEAFF | TGTGCCAGCAGCTTAGACGGAGACACTGAAGCTTTCTTT
- | - | TRBJ2-3 | TRBV21-1 | CASSSKRGEPTLPGTDTQYF | TGTGCCAGCAGCAGTAAGCGGGGGGAACCTACCCTTCCCGGCACAGATACGCAGTATTTT
once | - | TRBJ2-5 | TRBV7-2 | CASSLIFGSGETQYF | TGTGCCAGCAGCTTAATTTTTGGTTCCGGAGAGACCCAGTACTTC
- | - | TRBJ1-5 | TRBV6-1 | CASIASRGLNQPQHF | TGTGCCAGCATCGCCTCTAGGGGCTTAAATCAGCCCCAGCATTTT
- | - | TRBJ2-3 | TRBV2 | CASIQGSTDTQYF | TGTGCCAGCATTCAGGGCAGCACAGATACGCAGTATTTT
- | - | TRBJ1-5 | TRBV21-1 | CASSNLTGSGNQPQHF | TGTGCCAGCAGCAACTTGACAGGGTCGGGCAATCAGCCCCAGCATTTT
- | - | TRBJ2-4 | TRBV18 | CASSPQGDKNIQYF | TGTGCCAGCTCACCACAGGGGGACAAAAACATTCAGTACTTC
- | TRBD1 | TRBJ1-2 | TRBV5-4 | CASSFTGGDGYTF | TGTGCCAGCAGCTTCACAGGGGGCGATGGCTACACCTTC
- | TRBD1 | TRBJ2-7 | TRBV5-6 | CASSPGTDPYEQYF | TGTGCCAGCAGCCCCGGGACAGATCCCTACGAGCAGTACTTC
- | - | TRBJ2-2 | TRBV2 | CASGPGHNTGELFF | TGTGCCAGCGGCCCGGGACACAACACCGGGGAGCTGTTTTTT
- | TRBD2 | TRBJ2-1 | TRBV5-4 | CASSLGLAGDEQFF | TGTGCCAGCAGCCTCGGACTAGCGGGGGATGAGCAGTTCTTC
- | TRBD1 | TRBJ1-5 | TRBV9 | CASSAGDRPDQPQHF | TGTGCCAGCAGCGCCGGGGACAGGCCCGATCAGCCCCAGCATTTT
- | - | TRBJ2-7 | TRBV7-9 | CASSLESTNYEQYF | TGTGCCAGCAGCTTAGAAAGTACTAACTACGAGCAGTACTTC